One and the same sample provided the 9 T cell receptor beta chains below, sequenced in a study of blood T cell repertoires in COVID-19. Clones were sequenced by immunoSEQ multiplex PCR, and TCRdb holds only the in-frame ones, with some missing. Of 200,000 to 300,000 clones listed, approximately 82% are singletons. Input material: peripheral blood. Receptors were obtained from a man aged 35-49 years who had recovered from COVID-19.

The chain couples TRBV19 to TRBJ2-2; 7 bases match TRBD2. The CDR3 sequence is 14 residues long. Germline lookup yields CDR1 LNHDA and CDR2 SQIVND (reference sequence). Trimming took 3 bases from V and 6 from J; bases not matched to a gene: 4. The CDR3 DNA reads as TGTGCCAGTAGTATTCGGGGGAGGGCCGGGGAGCTGTTTTTT. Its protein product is CASSIRGRAGELFF.

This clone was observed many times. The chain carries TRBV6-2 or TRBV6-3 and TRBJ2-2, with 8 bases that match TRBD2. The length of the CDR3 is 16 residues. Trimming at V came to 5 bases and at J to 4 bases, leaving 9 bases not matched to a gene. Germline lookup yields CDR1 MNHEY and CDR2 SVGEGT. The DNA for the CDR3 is TGTGCCAGCAGTCCCGGGGGGGCGCCTAGCACCGGGGAGCTGTTTTTT. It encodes CASSPGGAPSTGELFF.

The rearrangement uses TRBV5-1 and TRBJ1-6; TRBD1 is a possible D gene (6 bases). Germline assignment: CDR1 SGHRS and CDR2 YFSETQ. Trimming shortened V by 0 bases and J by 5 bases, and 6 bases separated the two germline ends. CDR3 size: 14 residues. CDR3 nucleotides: TGCGCCAGCAGCTTGGGACAGGATAATTCACCCCTCCACTTT. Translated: CASSLGQDNSPLHF. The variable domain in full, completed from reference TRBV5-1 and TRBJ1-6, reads KAGVTQTPRYLIKTRGQQVTLSCSPISGHRSVSWYQQTPGQGLQFLFEYFSETQRNKGNFPGRFSGRQFSNSRSEMNVSTLELGDSALYLCASSLGQDNSPLHFGNGTRLTVT.

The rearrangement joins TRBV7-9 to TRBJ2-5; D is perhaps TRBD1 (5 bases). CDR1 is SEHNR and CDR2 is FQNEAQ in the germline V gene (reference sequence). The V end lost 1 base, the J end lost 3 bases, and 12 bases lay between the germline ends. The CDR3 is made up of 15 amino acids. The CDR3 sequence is CASSLGAFREETQYF. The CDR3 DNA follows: TGTGCCAGCAGCTTAGGGGCCTTCAGGGAAGAGACCCAGTACTTC.

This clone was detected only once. The CDR3 DNA sequence: TGTGCCAGCAGTTCCCCTTGGACTAGCGGGGGGGACCGCACAGATACGCAGTATTTT. It is translated as CASSSPWTSGGDRTDTQYF. The gene calls are TRBV2 and TRBJ2-3; the match to TRBD2 covers 15 bases. The ends lost 5 bases at V and 1 base at J; junction bases unmatched: 10. The CDR3 extends over 19 amino acids. Germline-derived CDR1 and CDR2 are SNHLY and FYNNEI.

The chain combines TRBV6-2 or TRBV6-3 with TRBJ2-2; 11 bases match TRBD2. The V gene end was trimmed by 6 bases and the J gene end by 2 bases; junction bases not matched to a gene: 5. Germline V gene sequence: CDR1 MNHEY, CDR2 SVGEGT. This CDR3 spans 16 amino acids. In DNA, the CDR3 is TGTGCCAGCAGCTCGGGACTAGCGGAAAACACCGGGGAGCTGTTTTTT. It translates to CASSSGLAENTGELFF.

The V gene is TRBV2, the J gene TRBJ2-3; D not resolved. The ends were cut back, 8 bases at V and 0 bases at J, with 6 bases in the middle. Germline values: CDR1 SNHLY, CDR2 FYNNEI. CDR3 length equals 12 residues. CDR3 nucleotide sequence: TGTGCCAGCGGAGCGAGCACAGATACGCAGTATTTT. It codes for CASGASTDTQYF.

In DNA form, the CDR3 reads TGTGCCAGTAGTAACAGGGGTCCTAGCTCCTACAATGAGCAGTTCTTC. Its translation is CASSNRGPSSYNEQFF. V is TRBV19 and J is TRBJ2-1; 7 bases line up with TRBD1. The germline V gene encodes CDR1 LNHDA and CDR2 SQIVND (reference sequence). The CDR3 is made up of 16 amino acids. V shed 4 bases and J 0 bases; nucleotides not matched to a gene: 6. The full variable domain, rest sourced from reference TRBV19 and TRBJ2-1, is DGGITQSPKYLFRKEGQNVTLSCEQNLNHDAMYWYRQDPGQGLRLIYYSQIVNDFQKGDIAEGYSVSREKKESFPLTVTSAQKNPTAFYLCASSNRGPSSYNEQFFGPGTRLTVL.

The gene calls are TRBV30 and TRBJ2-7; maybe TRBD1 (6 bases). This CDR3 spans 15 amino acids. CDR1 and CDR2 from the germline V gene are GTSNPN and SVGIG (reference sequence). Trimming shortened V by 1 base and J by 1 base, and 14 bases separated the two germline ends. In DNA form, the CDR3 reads TGTGCCTGGAGTGCCCCACGGGACACGTCCTACGAGCAGTACTTC. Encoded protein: CAWSAPRDTSYEQYF.